The present T cell receptor (beta chain) was sequenced within a study of vaccination effects on CD4 cells after COVID-19 (dated by TCRdb to between 2021 and 2024). Concerning the study at large: Two doses of either the BNT162b2 or the mRNA-1273 mRNA SARS-CoV-2 vaccine were administered to participants. The Oncomine TCR Beta short-read assay on an Illumina iSeq 100 was used to sequence cultures from other donors in the study. SARS-CoV-2 spike-specific CD4+ TCR repertoires from before and after mRNA vaccination were compared in COVID-19 convalescent patients and in infection-naive vaccine recipients. A total of roughly 9 COVID-19 convalescent patients and a few SARS-CoV-2-naive healthy vaccine recipients were included in the full study.

To identify antigen-specific CD4+ T cell clonotypes by their expansion, the ViraFEST assay first stimulated PBMC with viral peptide pools and then applied TCR sequencing. After more than 9 days of culture, CD4+ T cells were isolated with the EasySep CD4+ T cell isolation kit. None of the healthy vaccine recipients had a prior SARS-CoV-2 infection, which was confirmed by nucleocapsid antibody tests that came back negative both before and after vaccination. Each well held more than 1.5 million PBMC cultured in IMDM containing roughly 5% human AB serum, about 10 IU/ml IL-2 and gentamicin, along with 8 to 10 ug/ml peptides. On days 3 and 7, half of the culture medium was replaced with fresh IL-2-containing medium. Each peptide stimulation condition was cultured in triplicate wells unless otherwise noted. PBMC were separated from whole blood using Ficoll-Paque Plus gradient centrifugation and were then either cryopreserved at -140C or used fresh. Overlapping peptide pools spanned the spike proteins of SARS-CoV-2 and the common cold coronaviruses HCoV-NL63, HCoV-OC43 and HCoV-229E. The QIAamp micro DNA kit was used to extract genomic DNA from the cultured CD4+ T cells.

The CDR3 spans 15 residues, from the cysteine through the phenylalanine. Just CDR3 DNA is preserved here, 45 bases in frame from base 1. V sheds 5 bases and J sheds 0 bases, leaving 13 bases between their ends. Based on the germline V gene, the CDR1 and CDR2 sequences are MGHRA and YSYEKL. Library creation used the immunoSEQ multiplex PCR assay. DNA from the CD4+ T cells that had been cultured and isolated underwent TCR beta CDR3 sequencing. The source study handled its data this way. Non-productive TCR sequences were removed and reads were trimmed to the CDR3 region, keeping CDR3s of at least 7 amino acids. Antigen-specific clonotypes were identified with the MANAFEST web app by comparing expansion in peptide wells against reference cultures. For clones to be considered positive, expansion at FDR<0.05 versus reference and all other wells, an odds ratio above 5, and a frequency above 0.1% in two replicate wells were required. Clonotypes significantly expanded in SARS-CoV-2 spike wells and in at least one common cold coronavirus spike condition were defined as cross-reactive. CDR3 similarity was assessed by Levenshtein distance using the stringdist R package, and unrooted trees were constructed with ape in R 3.6.1. The source is immuneACCESS, and TCRdb retained only in-frame sequences with V and J called. Part of the clones is not carried over; for the studies checked, unresolved V genes explain less than half of this, and the remainder is unexplained. The V and J calls and clone size are taken from that table; D and trimming were inferred from the DNA. The sample records around 79,000 clones, 74% of which are singletons. Roughly 1.9% of the sample comes from the top ten.

On the study overall, not on this receptor specifically: The study was limited by a small number of convalescent patients and lacked early post-infection timepoints. Clones induced by infection and clones induced by vaccination both contracted markedly at late timepoints after vaccination, which fits with T cell responses waning over time. Among healthy vaccine recipients, nearly all vaccine-induced clones were SARS-CoV-2 mono-reactive, and just 1 of 255 was cross-reactive with common cold coronaviruses.

To note about this clone: The antigen it recognizes is unknown. The input lacks base qualities; no much larger clone sits a single base away.

The specimen comprised CD4+ T cells from PBMCs cultured with HCoV-229E spike peptides, sampled before COVID-19 vaccination. Reading the label with the study, this specimen's cell subset or site is: HCoV-229E spike overlapping peptide pool stimulation. The receptor's source is a human donor who received a COVID-19 vaccine. The chain uses TRBV4-1 and TRBJ1-2; the D gene cannot be resolved reliably. This receptor has the CDR3 CASSSTPQANYGYTF. The nucleotide sequence reads as follows: TGCGCCAGCAGCTCTACCCCACAAGCTAACTATGGCTACACCTTC.